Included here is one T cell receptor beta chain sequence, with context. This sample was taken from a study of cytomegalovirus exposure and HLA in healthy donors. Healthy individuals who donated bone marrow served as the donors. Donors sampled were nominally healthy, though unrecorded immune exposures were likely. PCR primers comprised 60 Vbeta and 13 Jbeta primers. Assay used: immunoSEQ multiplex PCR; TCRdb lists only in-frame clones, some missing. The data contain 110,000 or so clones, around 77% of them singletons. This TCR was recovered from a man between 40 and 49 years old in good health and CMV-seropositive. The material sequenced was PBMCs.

This chain's CDR3 is CASSESGFSNQPQHF. The CDR3 region has the DNA TGTGCCAGCAGTGAATCGGGGTTCAGCAATCAGCCCCAGCATTTT. This chain connects TRBV2 to TRBJ1-5; unclear D gene. Between the trimmed V and J ends, which lost 2 bases and 1 base, there was a span of 9 bases. Germline CDR1 is SNHLY and CDR2 is FYNNEI. The CDR3 spans 15 residues.